This is a list of T cell receptor beta chains from one sample in a study of OX40 agonist ivuxolimab in advanced cancers. Assay used: immunoSEQ multiplex PCR; TCRdb lists only in-frame clones, some missing. The sample lists some 25,000 clones; 73% were seen once. The sample was CD4+ or CD8+ T cells sorted from blood, taken in a trial of the OX40 agonist ivuxolimab. Every receptor here comes from an adult with an advanced solid tumor such as melanoma, head and neck, liver or kidney cancer. The CDR3 runs from the conserved cysteine through the conserved F or W. Each record gives: CDR3 protein, CDR3 DNA, D gene, V gene, J gene, clone size. D genes are given only for firm matches. Only some rows state a clone size, as once, few, many or a class for expanded clones.

CASSEGVGRRSPLHF,TGTGCCAGCAGCGAAGGGGTTGGGAGACGCTCACCCCTCCACTTT,.,TRBV4-2,TRBJ1-6,.
CATSRARSGGETQYF,TGTGCCACCAGCAGAGCTCGGAGCGGAGGTGAGACCCAGTACTTC,.,TRBV15,TRBJ2-5,.
CAWGTANTEAFF,TGTGCCTGGGGGACCGCAAACACTGAAGCTTTCTTT,.,TRBV30,TRBJ1-1,.
CANGEDTQYF,TGTGCCAACGGAGAAGATACGCAGTATTTT,.,TRBV7-9,TRBJ2-3,.
CASSQERLTNTEAFF,TGCGCCAGCAGCCAAGAAAGACTTACGAACACTGAAGCTTTCTTT,.,TRBV4-1,TRBJ1-1,.
CASSQSKNSYGYTF,TGTGCCAGCAGCCAATCGAAGAACAGCTATGGCTACACCTTC,.,TRBV16,TRBJ1-2,.
CASSYRTGGGYTF,TGTGCCAGCAGTTACCGGACAGGCGGCGGCTACACCTTC,TRBD1,TRBV6-5,TRBJ1-2,.
CASSLSFSSYNSPLHF,TGTGCCAGCAGTTTATCTTTCAGCTCCTATAATTCACCCCTCCACTTT,.,TRBV28,TRBJ1-6,.
CASSVGPGGTEAFF,TGTGCCAGCAGCGTAGGACCCGGGGGCACTGAAGCTTTCTTT,.,TRBV13,TRBJ1-1,.
CASSAGPGRALNTEAFF,TGTGCCAGCAGTGCAGGTCCTGGAAGGGCCCTGAACACTGAAGCTTTCTTT,.,TRBV6-1,TRBJ1-1,.
CASSVGGAGQPQHF,TGTGCCAGCAGCGTAGGGGGGGCCGGTCAGCCCCAGCATTTT,.,TRBV9,TRBJ1-5,.
CATTWTGAEAFF,TGTGCCACCACTTGGACAGGGGCTGAAGCTTTCTTT,TRBD1,TRBV15,TRBJ1-1,once
CASKLRTGSGHINEQFF,TGTGCCAGCAAGCTTCGGACAGGGAGTGGGCATATCAATGAGCAGTTCTTC,TRBD1,TRBV7-2,TRBJ2-1,.
CASSVSGGNTGELFF,TGTGCCAGCAGCGTTAGCGGGGGGAACACCGGGGAGCTGTTTTTT,TRBD2,TRBV9,TRBJ2-2,.
CASSFGGGHIQYF,TGTGCCAGCAGCTTCGGGGGGGGCCACATTCAGTACTTC,TRBD2,TRBV7-2,TRBJ2-4,.
CASSVAKGLGIGGELFF,TGTGCCAGCAGCGTAGCGAAGGGTTTAGGGATTGGCGGGGAGCTGTTTTTT,.,TRBV9,TRBJ2-2,once
CASSADRHTIYF,TGTGCCAGCAGCGCGGACAGGCACACCATATATTTT,TRBD1,TRBV9,TRBJ1-3,few
CASSPGTELFF,TGTGCCAGCAGCCCGGGGACAGAGCTGTTTTTT,.,TRBV7-9,TRBJ2-2,.
CAISGTGWVYEQYF,TGTGCCATCAGTGGTACAGGGTGGGTCTACGAGCAGTACTTC,.,TRBV10-3,TRBJ2-7,.
CASSLGSPEAFF,TGTGCCAGCAGCCTCGGGTCCCCTGAAGCTTTCTTT,.,TRBV11-2,TRBJ1-1,.
CASSLESGGNEQFF,TGTGCCAGCAGCTTAGAAAGCGGGGGGAATGAGCAGTTCTTC,TRBD2,TRBV7-8,TRBJ2-1,.
CASSAEQGVVAKNIQYF,TGTGCCAGCAGCGCGGAACAGGGGGTGGTGGCCAAAAACATTCAGTACTTC,TRBD1,TRBV7-6,TRBJ2-4,few
CASSPTPSSNQPQHF,TGTGCCAGCAGCCCCACGCCGAGTAGCAATCAGCCCCAGCATTTT,.,TRBV5-3,TRBJ1-5,.
CASIRGTGSNEQFF,TGTGCCAGCATCCGGGGGACAGGGTCAAATGAGCAGTTCTTC,TRBD1,TRBV7-9,TRBJ2-1,.
CASSLLPWAASGGTYNEQFF,TGCGCCAGCAGCCTACTCCCCTGGGCGGCTAGCGGGGGGACCTACAATGAGCAGTTCTTC,TRBD2,TRBV5-1,TRBJ2-1,few
CASRGQGYTGELFF,TGTGCCAGCAGGGGACAGGGCTACACCGGGGAGCTGTTTTTT,TRBD1,TRBV27,TRBJ2-2,few
CASSAADRAHTEAFF,TGTGCCAGCAGCGCCGCGGACAGGGCCCACACTGAAGCTTTCTTT,TRBD1,TRBV7-9,TRBJ1-1,.
CASSPGQGRTGELFF,TGTGCCAGCAGTCCGGGACAGGGGCGGACCGGGGAGCTGTTTTTT,TRBD1,TRBV6-5,TRBJ2-2,few
CASSRLFQEGGHGELFF,TGTGCCAGCAGTCGATTATTCCAGGAGGGAGGTCACGGGGAGCTGTTTTTT,.,TRBV7-6,TRBJ2-2,.
CASSPDGSNQPQHF,TGTGCCAGCAGCCCCGACGGGAGCAATCAGCCCCAGCATTTT,.,TRBV28,TRBJ1-5,medium-sized
CASSLLAGGSDTQYF,TGTGCCAGCAGTTTACTAGCGGGGGGGAGCGATACGCAGTATTTT,TRBD2,TRBV27,TRBJ2-3,few
CASSSRFGDEQYF,TGTGCCAGCAGCTCCCGCTTCGGGGACGAGCAGTACTTC,.,TRBV7-9,TRBJ2-7,.
CASSLTETGYTF,TGTGCCAGCAGCCTTACGGAGACGGGCTACACCTTC,.,TRBV7-8,TRBJ1-2,.
CSVDRVDGYTF,TGCAGCGTCGACAGGGTTGACGGCTACACCTTC,TRBD1,TRBV29-1,TRBJ1-2,once
CASSAEDRSYEQYF,TGTGCCAGCAGCGCCGAGGACAGATCCTACGAGCAGTACTTC,.,TRBV7-8,TRBJ2-7,many
CASSLSLSGGKAGELFF,TGTGCCAGCAGCTTATCCTTATCCGGGGGGAAGGCCGGGGAGCTGTTTTTT,TRBD2,TRBV7-8,TRBJ2-2,.
CASSLRGQEANELDNQPQHF,TGTGCCAGCAGCTTAAGGGGGCAGGAGGCTAATGAGCTGGACAATCAGCCCCAGCATTTT,TRBD1,TRBV7-8,TRBJ1-5,.